The present entry profiles one T cell receptor beta chain with its context. As handled by the study authors: Reference gene primer amplification gave nucleated cell count estimates. The protocol was immunoSEQ multiplex PCR, while the TCRdb copy is restricted to in-frame clones and leaves out a portion. The V and J calls and the clone size are those of that table, but D and trimming were determined from the DNA. The sample consists of approximately 68,000 clones, about 83% of them appearing once. These data are taken from a study of blood T cell repertoires in COVID-19. For the study at large: Samples of COVID-19 (acute and convalescent) were obtained from the United States, Italy and Spain. T cells, B-cell-depleted T cells, or PBMCs supplied cDNA or gDNA.

Trimming took off 0 bases at V and 1 base at J, with 3 bases between the two ends. The CDR3 has 13 amino acids. Germline CDR1 is MNHNY and CDR2 is SVGAGI (reference sequence). This TCR came from a woman aged 60-75 years with acute or convalescent COVID-19. The sample was peripheral blood. The gene calls are TRBV6-6 and TRBJ1-1, with D uncertain. The CDR3 region has the DNA TGTGCCAGCAGTTACTCGCGGAACACTGAAGCTTTCTTT. Amino acids: CASSYSRNTEAFF.